This is a list of T cell receptor beta chains from one sample in a study of shared clonotypes between healthy human individuals. Method: immunoSEQ multiplex PCR; TCRdb's copy keeps in-frame clones and lacks some. The sample records 500,000 to 550,000 clones, roughly 95% being singletons. The material sequenced was naive CD4+ T cells sorted from blood. The origin of the receptors is a woman in her twenties or thirties in good health. The CDR3 runs from the conserved cysteine through the conserved F or W. The D gene is left open where the match is weak. A row's size may be missing; if present it is once, few, many or a size class.

size,J,D,V,CDR3,DNA
.,TRBJ2-7,.,TRBV7-3,CASSLATGSSYEQYF,TGTGCCAGCAGCTTAGCGACAGGAAGCTCCTACGAGCAGTACTTC
once,TRBJ2-1,.,TRBV28,CASSLIPYNEQFF,TGTGCCAGCAGTTTAATACCCTACAATGAGCAGTTCTTC
.,TRBJ1-2,TRBD1,TRBV7-8,CASSTKLPGQTSYGYTF,TGTGCCAGCAGTACCAAATTACCGGGACAGACGAGCTATGGCTACACCTTC
.,TRBJ2-2,TRBD2,TRBV19,CASSMGLANTGELFF,TGTGCCAGTAGTATGGGACTAGCGAACACCGGGGAGCTGTTTTTT
.,TRBJ1-1,TRBD1,TRBV6-5,CASSSRTGRTEAFF,TGTGCCAGCAGTTCTAGGACAGGGAGGACTGAAGCTTTCTTT
.,TRBJ2-7,.,TRBV6-5,CASAREASDAYEQYF,TGTGCCAGCGCTAGGGAGGCTAGCGATGCCTACGAGCAGTACTTC
few,TRBJ2-6,.,TRBV18,CASSPASGANVLTF,TGTGCCAGCTCACCGGCCTCTGGGGCCAACGTCCTGACTTTC
.,TRBJ1-1,.,TRBV5-1,CASSLVGAANTEAFF,TGCGCCAGCAGCCTCGTAGGGGCAGCAAACACTGAAGCTTTCTTT
.,TRBJ2-7,TRBD1,TRBV6-4,CASSLDRDAYEQYF,TGTGCCAGCAGCTTAGACAGGGACGCCTACGAGCAGTACTTC
.,TRBJ2-7,TRBD1,TRBV10-3,CAISPGTGSYEQYF,TGTGCCATCAGTCCCGGGACAGGTTCCTACGAGCAGTACTTC
.,TRBJ2-5,.,TRBV28,CASRKGRAQETQYF,TGTGCCAGCAGAAAAGGCCGGGCCCAAGAGACCCAGTACTTC
.,TRBJ2-1,TRBD2,TRBV15,CATSSPRGRGYNEQFF,TGTGCCACCAGCAGCCCCCGCGGGAGAGGGTACAATGAGCAGTTCTTC
.,TRBJ2-3,TRBD2,TRBV6-1,CASSELRGRTDTQYF,TGTGCCAGCAGTGAATTGCGCGGGAGAACAGATACGCAGTATTTT
.,TRBJ2-1,.,TRBV6-4,CASSDFLGRRASYNEQFF,TGTGCCAGCAGTGACTTCTTGGGGCGGCGGGCCTCCTACAATGAGCAGTTCTTC
.,TRBJ2-2,.,TRBV19,CASRRGLNTGELFF,TGTGCCAGTAGACGGGGGCTAAACACCGGGGAGCTGTTTTTT
once,TRBJ2-1,.,TRBV19,CASSGGYNEQFF,TGTGCCAGTAGTGGAGGATACAATGAGCAGTTCTTC
.,TRBJ2-7,.,TRBV29-1,CSVRRDYEQYF,TGCAGCGTTCGGAGGGACTACGAGCAGTACTTC
.,TRBJ2-2,.,TRBV11-3,CASSLTGVGAGELFF,TGTGCCAGCAGCTTAACCGGAGTAGGAGCCGGGGAGCTGTTTTTT
.,TRBJ1-4,.,TRBV29-1,CSVGPFSSPEKLFF,TGCAGCGTTGGACCCTTCTCAAGCCCTGAAAAACTGTTTTTT
.,TRBJ2-3,.,TRBV5-1,CASSLGVGNTDTQYF,TGCGCCAGCAGCTTGGGAGTCGGGAACACAGATACGCAGTATTTT